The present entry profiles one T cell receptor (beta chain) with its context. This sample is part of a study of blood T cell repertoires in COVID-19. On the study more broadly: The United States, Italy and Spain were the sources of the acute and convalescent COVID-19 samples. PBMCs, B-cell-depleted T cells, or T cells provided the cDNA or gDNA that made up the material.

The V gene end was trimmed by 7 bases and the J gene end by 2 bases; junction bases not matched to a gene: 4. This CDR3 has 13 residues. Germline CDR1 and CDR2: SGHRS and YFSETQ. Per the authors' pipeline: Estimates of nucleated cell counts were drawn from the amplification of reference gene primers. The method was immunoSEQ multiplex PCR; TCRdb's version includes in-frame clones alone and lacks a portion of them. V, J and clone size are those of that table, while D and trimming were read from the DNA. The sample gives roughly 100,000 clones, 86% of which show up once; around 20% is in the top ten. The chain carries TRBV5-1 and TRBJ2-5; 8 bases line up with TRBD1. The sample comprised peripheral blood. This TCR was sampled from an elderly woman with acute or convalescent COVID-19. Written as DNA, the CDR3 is TGCGCCAGCGGGACAGGAGATCAAGAGACCCAGTACTTC. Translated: CASGTGDQETQYF.